The next 15 T cell receptor beta chains were all read from a single sample in a study of molecular identifiers for immune sequencing clone quantification. TCRdb processed the PCR reads anew with MiXCR; each CDR3 protein has one entry. The table has about 630,000 distinct CDR3 sequences, about 25% seen once. Sequencing used naive CD8+ T cells from blood, with Jurkat cell RNA spiked in. As for subset: FACS-sorted CD8+CD4-CCR7+CD45RA+ naive T cells. Receptors were obtained from a human donor in good health. Some libraries in this study had Jurkat cell RNA spiked in.

The chain combines TRBV21-1 with TRBJ2-5; the table gives TRBD2 as D, unverified against the DNA. TRBV21-1 is noted as a pseudogene. This CDR3 is 17 amino acids long. The CDR3 nucleotides are TGTGCCAGCAGCGTGACGGTCCTAGCGGGACTTCAAGAGACCCAGTACTTC. This encodes CASSVTVLAGLQETQYF.

Comments on this clonotype: A much larger clone sits a single nucleotide away, making a read error possible. The chain couples TRBV28 to TRBJ2-5; no clear D gene. This CDR3 is 16 amino acids long. Looked up from germline, CDR1 is MDHEN and CDR2 is SYDVKM. V was trimmed by 6 bases and J by 5 bases, leaving 22 bases between them. The CDR3 DNA reads TGTGCCAGCAGAAAACCAATAGAACCGCTTACTGAGACCCAGTACTTC. Amino acid sequence: CASRKPIEPLTETQYF.

This clonotype was observed many times. The chain has TRBV23-1 and TRBJ2-5, with 7 bases matching TRBD1. TRBV23-1 qualifies as an ORF whose function is uncertain. V shed 1 base, J shed 5 bases, and the junction held 4 bases outside the gene matches. The CDR3 is 14 residues long. CDR3 bases: TGCGCCAGCAGTCAATATGACAGGGAGGAGACCCAGTACTTC. Protein product: CASSQYDREETQYF.

This clonotype appeared a few times. This chain connects TRBV12-3 or TRBV12-4 to TRBJ1-1; D call uncertain. The CDR3 is 11 residues long. V lost 6 bases and J 5 bases, leaving 7 bases between the germline ends. CDR3 sequence (DNA): TGTGCCAGCAGCCCTATGACTGAAGCTTTCTTT. Protein sequence: CASSPMTEAFF.

This chain uses TRBV6-4 with TRBJ1-1, with D unresolved. The CDR3 spans 15 residues. V lost 0 bases to trimming and J lost 0 bases, with 8 bases between them. In germline, CDR1 is MRHNA, CDR2 SNTAGT. The DNA of the CDR3 is TGTGCCAGCAGTGACTCGCCAGAAATGAACACTGAAGCTTTCTTT. This encodes CASSDSPEMNTEAFF.

This rearrangement joins TRBV27 to TRBJ1-4, with no clear D. Trimming left V 6 bases short and J 8 bases short, with 10 bases between. Germline loops: CDR1 MNHEY, CDR2 SMNVEV (reference sequence). The CDR3 spans 12 residues. CDR3 residues: CASRHNGEKLFF. CDR3 nucleotides: TGTGCCAGCAGACACAATGGGGAAAAACTGTTTTTT.

The V call is TRBV12-3 or TRBV12-4, the J call TRBJ2-7; D is unclear. This CDR3 spans 14 amino acids. Trimming took off 6 bases at V and 2 bases at J, with 14 bases between the two ends. CDR3 residues: CASSHALGTYEQYF. In nucleotides, the CDR3 is TGTGCCAGCAGCCATGCCCTGGGAACCTACGAGCAGTACTTC.

This clonotype was recorded a few times. V is TRBV27 and J is TRBJ2-2; D may be TRBD1 or TRBD2 (5 bases each). V lost 8 bases and J 5 bases, leaving 18 bases between the germline ends. Looked up from germline, CDR1 is MNHEY and CDR2 is SMNVEV (reference sequence). The CDR3 loop spans 15 amino acids. The CDR3 DNA is TGTGCCAGCTCGGTTGAGGGGACGGGGACCGGGGAGCTGTTTTTT. Translating it yields CASSVEGTGTGELFF.

As to this clonotype: A junction boundary mismatches the germline segment, possibly from a read error. The chain has TRBV6-1 and TRBJ2-5; tentatively, D is TRBD2 (5 bases). This CDR3 is built from 13 residues. Germline CDR1 is MNHNS and CDR2 is SASEGT. The CDR3 here is CASSVRGMATQSF. In nucleotides, the CDR3 is TGTGCCAGCAGTGTCCGGGGAATGGCGACCCAGTCCTTC.

As for this clonotype: A much bigger clone sits one base away, suggesting this may be a read error. The CDR3 does not close with the conserved phenylalanine or tryptophan, likely indicating a read error. J is TRBJ1-1 and V is TRBV12-3 or TRBV12-4; D not certain. The CDR3 length is 10 residues. The ends were cut back, 10 bases at V and 4 bases at J, with 7 bases in the middle. The chain's CDR3 is CATQVTEAFS. CDR3 bases: TGTGCCACCCAGGTCACTGAAGCTTTCTCT.

This clonotype was seen at least ten times. The chain uses TRBV7-6 and TRBJ2-3; 8 bases agree with TRBD2. The J segment lost 3 bases and the V segment lost 3 bases, leaving 17 bases of the junction unmatched. CDR1 and CDR2 from the germline V gene are SGHVS and FNYEAQ. The CDR3 extends over 19 amino acids. The CDR3 nucleotides are TGTGCCAGCAGCTTGCCCCCTGCCGGGGGGGCCTTTGTGACAGATACGCAGTATTTT. It translates to CASSLPPAGGAFVTDTQYF.

This clonotype was detected a few times. The chain couples TRBV25-1 to TRBJ1-1; D gene unclear. The germline gives CDR1 MGHDK, CDR2 SYGVNS. CDR3 length equals 14 residues. With 3 bases removed from V and 5 bases from J, the gap between germline ends came to 13 bases. In nucleotides, the CDR3 is TGTGCCAGCAGTGAGGACTGGGAAACGACTGAAGCTTTCTTT. This codes for CASSEDWETTEAFF.

The chain couples TRBV11-2 to TRBJ2-7; the D is unclear. The CDR3 length is 12 residues. V was trimmed by 2 bases and J by 5 bases, leaving 7 bases between them. In germline, CDR1 is SGHAT, CDR2 FQNNGV. DNA of the CDR3: TGTGCCAGCAGCTTATACGGAAACGAGCAGTACTTC. Translated: CASSLYGNEQYF. The whole variable domain, remainder taken from reference TRBV11-2 and TRBJ2-7, is EAGVAQSPRYKIIEKRQSVAFWCNPISGHATLYWYQQILGQGPKLLIQFQNNGVVDDSQLPKDRFSAERLKGVDSTLKIQPAKLEDSAVYLCASSLYGNEQYFGPGTRLTVT.

The chain is built from TRBV13 and TRBJ2-2; TRBD1 aligns across 7 bases. V dropped 5 bases and J dropped 2; count of bases not matched to a gene: 8. CDR1 is PRHDT and CDR2 is FYEKMQ in the germline V gene (reference sequence). The CDR3 runs 16 residues. The CDR3 sequence: CASSGVGTANTGELFF. For the CDR3, the DNA is TGTGCCAGCAGCGGGGTCGGGACAGCTAACACCGGGGAGCTGTTTTTT.

Concerning this clonotype: It may be a read error: a sequence one base away is much more abundant. The V gene is TRBV5-3, the J gene TRBJ2-7; 7 bases match TRBD2. TRBV5-3 is reported as an ORF; its role is uncertain. V lost 8 bases, J lost 5 bases, and 13 bases stayed unmatched. This CDR3 contains 14 residues. CDR3 in amino acids: CASSTVTSFHEQYF. For the CDR3, the DNA is TGTGCCAGCAGCACCGTGACTAGCTTCCACGAGCAGTACTTC.